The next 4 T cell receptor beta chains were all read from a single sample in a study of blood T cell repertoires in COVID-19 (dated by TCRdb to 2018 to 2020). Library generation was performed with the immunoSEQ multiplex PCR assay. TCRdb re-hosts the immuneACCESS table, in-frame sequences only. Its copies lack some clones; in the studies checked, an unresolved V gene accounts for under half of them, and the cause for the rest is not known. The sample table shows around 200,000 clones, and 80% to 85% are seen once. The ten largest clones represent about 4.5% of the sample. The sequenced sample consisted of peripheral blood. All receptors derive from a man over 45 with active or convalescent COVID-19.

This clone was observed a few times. CDR3 loop: CASSYGTGRPGANVLTF. The CDR3 DNA reads as TGTGCCAGTAGTTATGGGACAGGGAGGCCTGGGGCCAACGTCCTGACTTTC. The chain employs TRBV19 and TRBJ2-6; 9 bases are shared with TRBD1. The J segment lost 2 bases and the V segment lost 5 bases, leaving 7 bases of the junction unmatched. The CDR3 is 17 residues long. Germline V gene sequence: CDR1 LNHDA, CDR2 SQIVND (reference sequence).

The DNA of the CDR3 is TGTGCCAGCAGCTTGGGGGGCACAGCGGGGTACCAAGAGACCCAGTACTTC. It codes for CASSLGGTAGYQETQYF. This chain links TRBV5-8 with TRBJ2-5; 7 bases match TRBD2. The CDR3 consists of 17 residues. Germline trimming cut 0 bases from V and 0 bases from J; bases unmatched to any gene: 8. Germline V CDR1 and CDR2: SGHTS, YDEGEE.

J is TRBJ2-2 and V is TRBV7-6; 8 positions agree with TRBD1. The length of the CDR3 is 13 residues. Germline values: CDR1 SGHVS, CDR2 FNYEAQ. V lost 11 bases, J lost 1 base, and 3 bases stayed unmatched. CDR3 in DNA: TGTGCCTGGGGGACAGGGAACACCGGGGAGCTGTTTTTT. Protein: CAWGTGNTGELFF.

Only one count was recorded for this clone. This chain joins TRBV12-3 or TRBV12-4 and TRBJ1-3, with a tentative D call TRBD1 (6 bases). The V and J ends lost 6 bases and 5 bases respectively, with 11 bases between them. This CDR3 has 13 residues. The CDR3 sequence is CASRKQGRNTIYF. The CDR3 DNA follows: TGTGCCAGCAGGAAACAGGGAAGAAACACCATATATTTT.